Each of the 2 T cell receptor beta chains below was sequenced from the same sample in a study of blood T cell repertoires in COVID-19. Libraries were prepared by immunoSEQ multiplex PCR; TCRdb keeps only in-frame clonotypes and omits some of them. The repertoire holds 150,000 to 200,000 clones, with 65% to 85% as singletons. The sample consisted of peripheral blood. The receptors here all came from a man aged 55-75 years with active or convalescent COVID-19.

The rearrangement joins TRBV14 to TRBJ1-2, with a tentative D call TRBD1 (5 bases). This CDR3 has 15 amino acids. Per germline, CDR1 SGHDN and CDR2 FVKESK. Trimming took 1 base from V and 0 from J, leaving 9 bases between them. CDR3 in amino acids: CASSQVGGTNYGYTF. For the CDR3, the DNA is TGTGCCAGCAGCCAAGTTGGGGGGACTAACTATGGCTACACCTTC.

With regard to this clone: Other DNA sequences from this sample encode an identical CDR3 as well. The V gene is TRBV28, the J gene TRBJ1-1; TRBD1 matches 8 bases. V was pared by 1 base and J by 4 bases, with 5 bases of the junction left unmatched. Germline CDR1 and CDR2: MDHEN and SYDVKM. The CDR3 spans 15 residues. This CDR3 is CASSLSGQGGTEAFF. The CDR3 nucleotides read TGTGCCAGCAGTTTATCCGGACAGGGAGGCACTGAAGCTTTCTTT. Full variable domain (missing parts from reference TRBV28 and TRBJ1-1): DVKVTQSSRYLVKRTGEKVFLECVQDMDHENMFWYRQDPGLGLRLIYFSYDVKMKEKGDIPEGYSVSREKKERFSLILESASTNQTSMYLCASSLSGQGGTEAFFGQGTRLTVV.